The clone carrying this T cell receptor beta chain has a count of ten or more. Antigen specificity is unknown. This entry belongs to a study of HIV-infected children after antiretroviral therapy interruption. As for the study in general: Four children interrupted treatment; four stayed on continuous treatment.

Overall study findings and caveats: After treatment interruption started, naive CD4+ CDR3 overlap across time points dropped.

A 3' RACE protocol on RNA, with unique molecular identifiers, produced the TCR library. MiXCR was run by TCRdb on the 3' RACE reads, yielding one entry per CDR3 protein. The table lists around 15,000 distinct CDR3 sequences, 3% to 3.5% of them singletons. Looked up from germline, CDR1 is LNHNV and CDR2 is YYDKDF (reference sequence). The CDR3 has 13 amino acids. Trimming left V 4 bases short and J 1 base short, with 7 bases between. Sample treatment: PENTA 11 planned treatment interruption arm or continuous ART arm. At least 24 weeks of at least three-drug ART, in children 2 to 15 years. Sorting from thawed PBMCs isolated memory CD8+ CD45RO+ CD45RA- T cells.

This TCR came from a pool of human donors with HIV. This chain joins TRBV15 and TRBJ1-1; no clear D gene. The sample in question was CD45RO+ CD8+ T cells from PBMCs, pooled from several time points, obtained from a donor given antiretroviral therapy, either interrupted or continuous. Subset: memory CD8+ CD45RO+ CD45RA- T cells. CDR3 in DNA: TGTGCCACCAGCACTAGCAGGAACACTGAAGCTTTCTTT. It encodes CATSTSRNTEAFF.